A single sample is the source of the 15 T cell receptor beta chains below, sequenced in a study of cytomegalovirus exposure and HLA in healthy donors. 13 Jbeta primers and 60 Vbeta primers were used for the PCR. Clones were read by immunoSEQ multiplex PCR, and TCRdb kept only the in-frame ones, dropping some. Of about 160,000 clones listed, 71% are singletons. What was sequenced was PBMCs. All receptors derive from a woman aged 30 to 39 in good health and CMV-seronegative.

This clone showed up just a few times. The chain couples TRBV30 to TRBJ2-7; TRBD1 agrees at 7 bases. Germline V CDR1 and CDR2: GTSNPN, SVGIG (reference sequence). The V segment lost 3 bases and the J segment 6 bases; nucleotides outside the gene matches: 14. This CDR3 is 15 amino acids long. This CDR3 reads CAWSTLDRDVREQYF. CDR3 nucleotide sequence: TGTGCCTGGAGCACACTCGACAGGGATGTTCGCGAGCAGTACTTC.

Only one count was recorded for this clone. The rearrangement links TRBV10-3 to TRBJ2-1; the match to TRBD2 covers 8 bases. The CDR3 contains 18 residues. V lost 5 bases and J lost 0; bases outside the gene matches: 12. CDR1 ENHRY and CDR2 SYGVKD come from the germline V gene. CDR3 nucleotides: TGTGCCATCAGTCCCGGGGGGGGCCGCCAAAGCTCCTACAATGAGCAGTTCTTC. It is translated as CAISPGGGRQSSYNEQFF.

This chain links TRBV2 with TRBJ2-1, with D possibly matching TRBD1 (7 bases). V was cut by 3 bases and J by 4 bases, with 19 bases left in between. The V gene's germline CDR1 is SNHLY and CDR2 FYNNEI. The CDR3 consists of 17 residues. The CDR3, as DNA: TGTGCCAGCAGTGATTGGACAGGAGGGGGGACTTACAATGAGCAGTTCTTC. Its translation: CASSDWTGGGTYNEQFF.

The count of this clone is one. The gene calls are TRBV19 and TRBJ1-3; weak D call: TRBD1 (5 bases). The germline V and J ends were trimmed by 4 bases and 0 bases, with 16 bases remaining between them. The CDR3 is 17 amino acids. CDR1 and CDR2 from the germline V gene are LNHDA and SQIVND (reference sequence). CDR3 amino acids: CASSSLAGPNSGNTIYF. Written as DNA, the CDR3 is TGTGCCAGTAGTAGCCTGGCGGGGCCGAACTCTGGAAACACCATATATTTT. The whole variable domain, filled in from reference TRBV19 and TRBJ1-3, reads DGGITQSPKYLFRKEGQNVTLSCEQNLNHDAMYWYRQDPGQGLRLIYYSQIVNDFQKGDIAEGYSVSREKKESFPLTVTSAQKNPTAFYLCASSSLAGPNSGNTIYFGEGSWLTVV.

The chain carries TRBV28 and TRBJ1-5, with TRBD1 identical over 9 bases. CDR1 MDHEN and CDR2 SYDVKM come from the germline V gene. This CDR3 is 14 amino acids long. The V segment lost 6 bases and the J segment 7 bases; nucleotides outside the gene matches: 7. In DNA, the CDR3 is TGTGCCAGCAGCCTGACAGGGGGAGACCAGCCCCAGCATTTT. Translation: CASSLTGGDQPQHF.

The chain has TRBV28 and TRBJ2-5; 7 nucleotides line up with TRBD1. This CDR3 comprises 15 residues. Trimming cost V 6 bases and J 4 bases; bases outside gene matches: 11. Germline V gene sequence: CDR1 MDHEN, CDR2 SYDVKM. CDR3 in amino acids: CASSLGTVSSETQYF. The DNA of the CDR3 is TGTGCCAGCAGCCTCGGGACAGTCTCTTCAGAGACCCAGTACTTC.

This clone was seen a few times. V usage is TRBV7-3 and J usage is TRBJ1-6; D remains unclear. CDR3 length: 13 amino acids. V lost 5 bases and J 7 bases, leaving 9 bases between the germline ends. In germline, CDR1 is SGHTA, CDR2 FQGTGA. The CDR3 DNA follows: TGTGCCAGCAGCGAGGGAGCCAATTCACCCCTCCACTTT. Translated: CASSEGANSPLHF.

The rearrangement uses TRBV7-2 and TRBJ2-7; 14 bases match TRBD2. The length of the CDR3 is 15 residues. Looked up from germline, CDR1 is SGHTA and CDR2 is FQGNSA. J lost 3 bases, V lost 6 bases, and 4 bases had no gene match. The CDR3 loop is CASRPGTSGGYEQYF. The CDR3 nucleotides are TGTGCCAGCAGACCCGGGACTAGCGGGGGCTACGAGCAGTACTTC.

V gene TRBV27 combines with J gene TRBJ1-1; the D gene is possibly TRBD1 (6 bases). CDR1 and CDR2 (germline): MNHEY, SMNVEV (reference sequence). Trimming cost V 3 bases and J 4 bases, with 15 bases left between them. This CDR3 comprises 15 residues. The CDR3 bases are TGTGCCAGCAGTTTTACCCCACAGGGCGGCACTGAAGCTTTCTTT. It is translated as CASSFTPQGGTEAFF.

This sequence joins TRBV5-1 and TRBJ2-3; perhaps TRBD2 as D (6 bases). The CDR3 runs to 15 residues. Germline V gene data show CDR1 as SGHRS and CDR2 as YFSETQ. V lost 5 bases and J 3 bases, leaving 16 bases between the germline ends. CDR3 sequence reads: CASSSGRPATDTQYF. The CDR3 DNA sequence: TGCGCCAGCAGTAGCGGTCGACCTGCAACAGATACGCAGTATTTT.

The J gene is TRBJ1-6, the V gene TRBV7-2; perhaps TRBD1 as D (6 bases). The CDR3 totals 13 residues. V was shortened by 4 bases and J by 10 bases, with 11 bases between the two germline ends. From germline, CDR1 is SGHTA and CDR2 FQGNSA. The CDR3 here is CASSSRGGSPLHF. DNA of the CDR3: TGTGCCAGCAGCTCCAGGGGTGGCTCACCCCTCCACTTT. The full variable domain, rest sourced from reference TRBV7-2 and TRBJ1-6, is GAGVSQSPSNKVTEKGKDVELRCDPISGHTALYWYRQSLGQGLEFLIYFQGNSAPDKSGLPSDRFSAERTGGSVSTLTIQRTQQEDSAVYLCASSSRGGSPLHFGNGTRLTVT.

The V and J genes are TRBV27 and TRBJ2-1; 11 bases map to TRBD2. CDR3 length equals 15 residues. CDR1 and CDR2 (germline): MNHEY, SMNVEV (reference sequence). J gave up 4 bases and V 6 bases, and 5 bases lay outside the gene matches. CDR3 sequence reads: CASSQGTSGYNEQFF. The DNA of the CDR3 is TGTGCCAGCAGCCAAGGGACTAGCGGATACAATGAGCAGTTCTTC.

The V call is TRBV2, the J call TRBJ2-3; tentative D call: TRBD2 (5 bases). CDR3 length equals 13 residues. V lost 7 bases, J lost 4 bases, and 12 bases lay in between. The V gene's germline CDR1 is SNHLY and CDR2 FYNNEI. The CDR3 sequence: CASKVSGPDTQYF. The CDR3 DNA sequence: TGTGCCAGCAAAGTCAGCGGCCCAGATACGCAGTATTTT.

The chain carries TRBV29-1 and TRBJ2-3; 11 bases fit TRBD2. Germline CDR1 SQVTM, CDR2 ANQGSEA. With V trimmed by 1 base and J by 7 bases, 4 bases remained unmatched. The CDR3 runs 14 residues. CDR3 protein: CSVEGSGGGYTQYF. CDR3 DNA sequence: TGCAGCGTTGAAGGTAGCGGGGGGGGCTATACGCAGTATTTT.

The chain joins TRBV14 to TRBJ2-3, with 8 bases aligning to TRBD2. Germline assignment: CDR1 SGHDN and CDR2 FVKESK. This CDR3 has 17 amino acids. With 2 bases clipped from V and 2 bases from J, the junction kept 9 bases outside the gene matches. CDR3 region: CASSQRPIGLATDTQYF. In DNA, the CDR3 is TGTGCCAGCAGCCAACGCCCGATCGGACTAGCCACAGATACGCAGTATTTT.